This TCR beta chain derives from a study of blood T cell repertoires in COVID-19. About the study: COVID-19 samples collected from the United States, Italy and Spain covered acute and convalescent phases. The analysed material was cDNA or gDNA that came from T cells, B-cell-depleted T cells, or PBMCs.

The Seattle patients, enrolled during active infection, were followed longitudinally. How the authors handled the data: For nucleated cells, counts were estimated from reference gene primer amplification. Only in-frame clones appear in the TCRdb table, and some are missing; sequencing was by immunoSEQ multiplex PCR. D and trimming come from the DNA, and the V and J calls and clone size come from that table. The data hold around 270,000 clones, with 80% to 85% observed a single time. Looked up from germline, CDR1 is SGHVS and CDR2 is FQNEAQ. The CDR3 has 17 residues. After removal of 4 bases from V and 0 bases from J, the junction contained 9 bases not matched to a gene.

Sequencing was performed on peripheral blood. J is TRBJ2-7 and V is TRBV7-8, with TRBD2 identical over 10 bases. The TCR was taken from a person aged 65 to 85 with COVID-19, enrolled during active disease. The CDR3 loop reads CASSSKLAGGGSYEQYF. The CDR3 bases are TGTGCCAGCAGCTCGAAATTAGCGGGAGGAGGCTCCTACGAGCAGTACTTC.